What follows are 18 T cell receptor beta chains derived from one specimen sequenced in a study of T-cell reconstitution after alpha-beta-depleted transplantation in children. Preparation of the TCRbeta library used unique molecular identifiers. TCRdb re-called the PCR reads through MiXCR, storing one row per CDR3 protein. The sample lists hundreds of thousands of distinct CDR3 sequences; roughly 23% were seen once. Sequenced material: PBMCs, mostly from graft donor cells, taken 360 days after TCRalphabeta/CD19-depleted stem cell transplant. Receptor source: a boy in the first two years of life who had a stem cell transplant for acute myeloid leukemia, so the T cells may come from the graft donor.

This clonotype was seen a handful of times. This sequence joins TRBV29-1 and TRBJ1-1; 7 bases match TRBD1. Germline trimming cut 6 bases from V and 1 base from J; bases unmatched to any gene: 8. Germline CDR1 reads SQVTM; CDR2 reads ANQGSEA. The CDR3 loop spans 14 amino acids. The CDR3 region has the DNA TGCAGCGTACACCCACAGGGGCCGAACACTGAAGCTTTCTTT. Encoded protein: CSVHPQGPNTEAFF.

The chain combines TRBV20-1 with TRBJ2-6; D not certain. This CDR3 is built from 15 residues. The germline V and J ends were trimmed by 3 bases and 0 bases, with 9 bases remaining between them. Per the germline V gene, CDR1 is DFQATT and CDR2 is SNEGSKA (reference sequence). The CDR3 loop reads CSASTWASGANVLTF. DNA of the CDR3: TGCAGTGCTAGTACGTGGGCCTCTGGGGCCAACGTCCTGACTTTC.

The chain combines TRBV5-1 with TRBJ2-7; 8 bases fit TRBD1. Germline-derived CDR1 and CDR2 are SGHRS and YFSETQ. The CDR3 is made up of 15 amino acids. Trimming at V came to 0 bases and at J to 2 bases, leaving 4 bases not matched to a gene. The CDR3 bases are TGCGCCAGCAGCTTGGAAGGGACAGGTCCCTACGAGCAGTACTTC. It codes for CASSLEGTGPYEQYF. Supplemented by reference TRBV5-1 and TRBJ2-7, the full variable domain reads KAGVTQTPRYLIKTRGQQVTLSCSPISGHRSVSWYQQTPGQGLQFLFEYFSETQRNKGNFPGRFSGRQFSNSRSEMNVSTLELGDSALYLCASSLEGTGPYEQYFGPGTRLTVT.

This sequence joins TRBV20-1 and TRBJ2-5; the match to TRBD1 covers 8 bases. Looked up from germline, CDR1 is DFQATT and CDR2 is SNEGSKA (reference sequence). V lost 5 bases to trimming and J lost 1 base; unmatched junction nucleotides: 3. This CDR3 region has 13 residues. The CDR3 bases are TGCAGTGCTTGTGGACAGGGCCAAGAGACCCAGTACTTC. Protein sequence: CSACGQGQETQYF.

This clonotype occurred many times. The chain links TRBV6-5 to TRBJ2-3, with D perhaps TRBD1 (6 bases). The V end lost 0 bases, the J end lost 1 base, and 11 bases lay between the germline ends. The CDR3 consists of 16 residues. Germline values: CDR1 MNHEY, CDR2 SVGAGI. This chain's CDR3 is CASSYSTGWGTDTQYF. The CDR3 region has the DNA TGTGCCAGCAGTTACTCGACAGGATGGGGCACAGATACGCAGTATTTT.

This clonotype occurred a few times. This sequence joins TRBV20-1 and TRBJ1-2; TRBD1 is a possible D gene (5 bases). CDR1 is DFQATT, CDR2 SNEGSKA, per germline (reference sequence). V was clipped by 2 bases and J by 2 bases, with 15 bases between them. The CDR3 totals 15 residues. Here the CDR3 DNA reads TGCAGTGCTAGATCGGACCCGACAGCCAACTATGGCTACACCTTC. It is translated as CSARSDPTANYGYTF.

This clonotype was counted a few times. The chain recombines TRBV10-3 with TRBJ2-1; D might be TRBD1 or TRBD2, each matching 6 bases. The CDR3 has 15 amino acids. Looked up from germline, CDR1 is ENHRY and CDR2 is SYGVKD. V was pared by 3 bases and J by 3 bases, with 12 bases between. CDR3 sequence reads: CAISDVGGLYNEQFF. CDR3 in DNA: TGTGCCATCAGTGACGTCGGGGGCCTCTACAATGAGCAGTTCTTC.

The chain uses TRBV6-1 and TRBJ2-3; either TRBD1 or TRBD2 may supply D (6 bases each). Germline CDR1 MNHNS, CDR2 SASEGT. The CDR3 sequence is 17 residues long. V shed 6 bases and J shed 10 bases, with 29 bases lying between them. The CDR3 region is CASSPRGGPDSLWAQYF. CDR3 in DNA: TGTGCCAGCAGCCCGCGAGGGGGGCCTGACTCTCTATGGGCGCAGTATTTT.

CDR3: CSAVTGAPNTGELFF. The CDR3 region has the DNA TGCAGTGCTGTCACAGGGGCCCCGAACACCGGGGAGCTGTTTTTT. The J gene is TRBJ2-2, the V gene TRBV20-1; 7 bases match TRBD1. Looked up from germline, CDR1 is DFQATT and CDR2 is SNEGSKA (reference sequence). The CDR3 spans 15 residues. V dropped 5 bases and J dropped 0; count of bases not matched to a gene: 6.

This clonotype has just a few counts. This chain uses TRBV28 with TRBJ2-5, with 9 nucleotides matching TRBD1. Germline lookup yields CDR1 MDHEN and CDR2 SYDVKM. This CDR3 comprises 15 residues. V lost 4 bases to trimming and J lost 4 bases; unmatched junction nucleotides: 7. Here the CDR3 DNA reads TGTGCCAGCAGTTCCGGGACAGGGATAAGAGAGACCCAGTACTTC. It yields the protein CASSSGTGIRETQYF.

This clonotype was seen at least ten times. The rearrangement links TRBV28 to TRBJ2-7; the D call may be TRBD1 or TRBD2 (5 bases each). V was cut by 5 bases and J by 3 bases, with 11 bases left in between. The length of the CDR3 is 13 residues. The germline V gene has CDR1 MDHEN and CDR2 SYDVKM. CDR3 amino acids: CASSGDRGYEQYV. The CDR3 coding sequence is TGTGCCAGCAGTGGGGACCGCGGCTACGAGCAGTACGTC.

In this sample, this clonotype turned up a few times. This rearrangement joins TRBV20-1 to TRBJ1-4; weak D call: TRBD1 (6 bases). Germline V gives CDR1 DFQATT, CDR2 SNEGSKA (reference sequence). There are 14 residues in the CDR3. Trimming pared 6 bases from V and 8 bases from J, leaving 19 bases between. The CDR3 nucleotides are TGCAGTGCGGCGACAGGCGGAGGCTACGAAAAACTGTTTTTT. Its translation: CSAATGGGYEKLFF.

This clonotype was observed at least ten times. This CDR3 is CSATPHGELFF. The CDR3 nucleotides read TGCAGTGCGACCCCCCACGGGGAGCTGTTTTTT. V gene TRBV20-1 combines with J gene TRBJ2-2, with no clear D. The CDR3 has 11 amino acids. Germline CDR1 reads DFQATT; CDR2 reads SNEGSKA (reference sequence). The V end was cut by 6 bases, the J end by 7 bases, with 9 bases between.

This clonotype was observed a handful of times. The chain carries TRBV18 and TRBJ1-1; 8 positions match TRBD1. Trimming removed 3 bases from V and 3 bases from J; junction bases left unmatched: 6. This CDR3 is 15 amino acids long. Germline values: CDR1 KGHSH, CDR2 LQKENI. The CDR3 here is CASSPSTGVYTEAFF. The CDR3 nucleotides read TGTGCCAGCTCACCTTCGACAGGGGTGTACACTGAAGCTTTCTTT.

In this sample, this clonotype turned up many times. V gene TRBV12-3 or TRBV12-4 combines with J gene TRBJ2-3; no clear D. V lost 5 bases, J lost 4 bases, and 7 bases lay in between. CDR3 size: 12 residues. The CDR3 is CASSVVADTQYF. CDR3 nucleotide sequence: TGTGCCAGCAGTGTGGTTGCAGATACGCAGTATTTT.

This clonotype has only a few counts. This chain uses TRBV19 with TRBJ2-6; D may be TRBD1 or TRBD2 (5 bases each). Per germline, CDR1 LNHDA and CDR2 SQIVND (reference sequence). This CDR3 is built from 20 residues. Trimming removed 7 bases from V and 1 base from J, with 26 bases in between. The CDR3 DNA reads TGTGCCAGTACCACTTATCTCGGGACCCGGAAGGGGTCTGGGGCCAACGTCCTGACTTTC. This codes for CASTTYLGTRKGSGANVLTF.

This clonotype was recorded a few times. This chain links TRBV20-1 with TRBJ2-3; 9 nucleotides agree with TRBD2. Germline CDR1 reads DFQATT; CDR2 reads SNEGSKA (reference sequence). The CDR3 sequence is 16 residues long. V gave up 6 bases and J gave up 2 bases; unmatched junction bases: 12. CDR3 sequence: CSAGSIAGALTDTQYF. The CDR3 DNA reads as TGCAGTGCGGGAAGTATAGCGGGGGCCCTCACAGATACGCAGTATTTT.

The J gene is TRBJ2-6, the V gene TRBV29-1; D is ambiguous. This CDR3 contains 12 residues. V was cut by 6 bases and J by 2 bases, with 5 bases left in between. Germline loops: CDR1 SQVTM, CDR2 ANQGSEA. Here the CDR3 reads CSVQAGANVLTF. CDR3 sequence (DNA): TGCAGCGTGCAGGCTGGGGCCAACGTCCTGACTTTC.